These 24 T cell receptor beta chains were all obtained from the same sample, sequenced in a study of spatial heterogeneity in lung cancer. In TCRdb, the 5' RACE reads were re-called with MiXCR into one record per CDR3 protein. Among about 23,000 distinct CDR3 sequences listed, less than 6% were seen once. The time point denotes: sample taken at primary tumor resection. Sequencing was performed on PBMCs, taken at surgery. The source is a male donor with early-stage non-small cell lung cancer.

Many counts were recorded for this clonotype. The V call is TRBV6-5, the J call TRBJ1-4; 8 positions agree with TRBD1. In germline, CDR1 is MNHEY, CDR2 SVGAGI. The ends lost 2 bases at V and 11 bases at J; junction bases unmatched: 10. The CDR3 is 15 amino acids. CDR3 coding DNA: TGTGCCAGCAGTTACGACAGGGGCCGCGGTAGGAAACTGTTTTTT. This sequence encodes CASSYDRGRGRKLFF.

This clonotype was recorded many times. The V call is TRBV6-5, the J call TRBJ1-2; D is unclear. Looked up from germline, CDR1 is MNHEY and CDR2 is SVGAGI. This CDR3 is 13 amino acids long. Trimming shortened V by 4 bases and J by 4 bases, and 10 bases separated the two germline ends. CDR3: CASSLGQSYGYTF. CDR3 coding DNA: TGTGCCAGCAGTTTAGGGCAGTCCTATGGCTACACCTTC.

Many counts were recorded for this clonotype. The V gene is TRBV6-1, the J gene TRBJ1-6; D unclear. The CDR3 is made up of 14 amino acids. Germline CDR1 is MNHNS and CDR2 is SASEGT. V was trimmed by 2 bases and J by 10 bases, leaving 12 bases between them. CDR3: CASSERGANSPLHF. The CDR3 coding sequence is TGTGCCAGCAGTGAACGGGGAGCGAACTCACCCCTCCACTTT.

This clonotype was recorded many times. The rearrangement uses TRBV7-8 and TRBJ2-7; TRBD1 agrees at 11 bases. Germline V lookup: CDR1 SGHVS, CDR2 FQNEAQ. Trimming cost V 6 bases and J 5 bases; bases outside gene matches: 9. The CDR3 runs 15 residues. CDR3 coding DNA: TGTGCCAGCAGGCTCATGGGACAGGGGGTTAACGAGCAGTACTTC. Translating it yields CASRLMGQGVNEQYF.

This clonotype was counted many times. The V gene is TRBV20-1, the J gene TRBJ2-7; a weak D match, TRBD2 (6 bases). Germline V gene sequence: CDR1 DFQATT, CDR2 SNEGSKA (reference sequence). This CDR3 comprises 13 residues. Deletions cut 5 bases from V and 4 bases from J, with 15 bases between. Here the CDR3 DNA reads TGCAGTGCTCCCATCGGGGGAAGGTACGAGCAGTACTTC. This gives the protein CSAPIGGRYEQYF.

This clonotype was observed many times. This chain connects TRBV2 to TRBJ1-2; D uncertain. V shed 7 bases and J shed 5 bases, with 17 bases lying between them. In germline, CDR1 is SNHLY, CDR2 FYNNEI. This CDR3 has 14 amino acids. The CDR3, as DNA: TGTGCCAGCATCCTCGGGCCAGTAACATATGGCTACACCTTC. It translates to CASILGPVTYGYTF.

This clonotype was detected many times. The chain combines TRBV20-1 with TRBJ2-7; weak D call: TRBD2 (5 bases). The V and J ends lost 1 base and 1 base respectively, with 8 bases between them. The CDR3 is made up of 13 amino acids. CDR1 and CDR2 (germline): DFQATT, SNEGSKA (reference sequence). The CDR3 DNA follows: TGCAGTGCTAGAGCGAGGGCTTCCTACGAGCAGTACTTC. Residues: CSARARASYEQYF.

There are many counts of this clonotype. The V call is TRBV6-4, the J call TRBJ2-1, with 12 bases lining up with TRBD2. Per the germline V gene, CDR1 is MRHNA and CDR2 is SNTAGT. V was clipped by 2 bases and J by 8 bases; unmatched bases: 7. The CDR3 runs to 16 residues. CDR3 sequence reads: CASSDGTSGGSHEQFF. The CDR3 DNA is TGTGCCAGCAGTGACGGTACTAGCGGGGGGTCACATGAGCAGTTCTTC.

CDR3 in amino acids: CASSFLRGTDNEQFF. CDR3 in DNA: TGCGCCAGCAGCTTTCTCAGGGGGACTGACAATGAGCAGTTCTTC. The chain recombines TRBV5-1 with TRBJ2-1; perhaps TRBD1 as D (7 bases). This CDR3 comprises 15 residues. The germline gives CDR1 SGHRS, CDR2 YFSETQ. The germline V and J ends were trimmed by 2 bases and 5 bases, with 14 bases remaining between them.

This clonotype was counted many times. This chain uses TRBV7-2 with TRBJ2-2; 7 nucleotides line up with TRBD1. Germline-derived CDR1 and CDR2 are SGHTA and FQGNSA. This CDR3 region has 12 residues. The V and J ends lost 5 bases and 11 bases, in that order; junction bases with no gene match: 5. CDR3 DNA: TGTGCCAGCAGCATTGACAGGGTAGAGCTGTTTTTT. Protein: CASSIDRVELFF. The full variable domain, completed using reference TRBV7-2 and TRBJ2-2, is GAGVSQSPSNKVTEKGKDVELRCDPISGHTALYWYRQSLGQGLEFLIYFQGNSAPDKSGLPSDRFSAERTGGSVSTLTIQRTQQEDSAVYLCASSIDRVELFFGEGSRLTVL.

This clonotype showed up many times. The junction shows a germline mismatch at one end, possibly a read error. This CDR3 is CASSPTLGSKSSGANVLTF. CDR3 coding DNA: TGTGCTAGCAGCCCCACGCTAGGGTCGAAGTCCTCTGGGGCCAACGTCCTGACTTTC. The rearrangement links TRBV7-7 to TRBJ2-6; no firm D call. Germline V lookup: CDR1 SSHAT, CDR2 FNYEAQ (reference sequence). This CDR3 region has 19 residues. The whole variable domain, filled in from reference TRBV7-7 and TRBJ2-6, reads GAGVSQSPRYKVTKRGQDVTLRCDPISSHATLYWYQQALGQGPEFLTYFNYEAQPDKSGLPSDRFSAERPEGSISTLTIQRTEQRDSAMYRCASSPTLGSKSSGANVLTFGAGSRLTVL.

This clonotype was recorded at least ten times. The chain recombines TRBV12-3 or TRBV12-4 with TRBJ2-6; no reliable D call. V lost 4 bases to trimming and J lost 0 bases, with 1 base between them. The CDR3 runs 13 residues. The CDR3 protein is CASSYSGANVLTF. The CDR3 bases are TGTGCCAGCAGTTACTCTGGGGCCAACGTCCTGACTTTC.

This clonotype showed up many times. CDR3 sequence: CASSGGVGNTIYF. In DNA form, the CDR3 reads TGTGCCAGCAGTGGAGGGGTTGGAAACACCATATATTTT. The chain combines TRBV7-2 with TRBJ1-3, with D maybe TRBD1 (5 bases). Germline CDR1 is SGHTA and CDR2 is FQGNSA. V lost 6 bases, J lost 3 bases, and 9 bases lay in between. The CDR3 is 13 amino acids.

In this sample, this clonotype turned up many times. In DNA, the CDR3 is TGTGCCAGCAGCTTAGGGCTAGCGGGAGTCGACGAGCAGTACTTC. It translates to CASSLGLAGVDEQYF. V usage is TRBV7-8 and J usage is TRBJ2-7; 10 nucleotides line up with TRBD2. The J segment lost 5 bases and the V segment lost 1 base, leaving 5 bases of the junction unmatched. The CDR3 is 15 residues long. The germline V gene has CDR1 SGHVS and CDR2 FQNEAQ. Based on the CDR3 plus reference TRBV7-8 and TRBJ2-7, the full variable domain is GAGVSQSPRYKVAKRGQDVALRCDPISGHVSLFWYQQALGQGPEFLTYFQNEAQLDKSGLPSDRFFAERPEGSVSTLKIQRTQQEDSAVYLCASSLGLAGVDEQYFGPGTRLTVT.

This clonotype has at least ten counts. This chain links TRBV20-1 with TRBJ1-6; D gene unclear. Germline values: CDR1 DFQATT, CDR2 SNEGSKA (reference sequence). The V gene lost 5 bases and the J gene lost 0 bases, with 8 bases spanning the gap. This CDR3 has 14 amino acids. The CDR3 DNA sequence: TGCAGTGCTGGGAAAAGCTCCTATAATTCACCCCTCCACTTT. This gives the protein CSAGKSSYNSPLHF.

This clonotype has ten or more counts. The CDR3 spells CASRSISTDTQYF. CDR3 bases: TGTGCCAGCAGATCGATTAGCACAGATACGCAGTATTTT. The V gene is TRBV6-2 or TRBV6-3, the J gene TRBJ2-3; no clear D gene. The germline CDR1 and CDR2 sequences are MNHEY and SVGEGT. This CDR3 has 13 residues. Trimming stripped 6 bases from V and 0 bases from J, with 7 bases between.

Ten or more counts support this clonotype. This CDR3 is CASSPLPGLADYEQYF. The CDR3 coding sequence is TGTGCCAGCAGCCCGCTTCCGGGACTAGCGGACTACGAGCAGTACTTC. This rearrangement joins TRBV27 to TRBJ2-7, with 11 bases lining up with TRBD2. The CDR3 extends over 16 amino acids. V dropped 6 bases and J dropped 3; count of bases not matched to a gene: 10. Germline V lookup: CDR1 MNHEY, CDR2 SMNVEV (reference sequence).

This clonotype was found many times. The chain links TRBV20-1 to TRBJ2-1; either TRBD1 or TRBD2 may supply D (5 bases each). CDR1 is DFQATT and CDR2 is SNEGSKA in the germline V gene (reference sequence). This CDR3 comprises 12 residues. Between the trimmed V and J ends, which lost 1 base and 9 bases, there was a span of 10 bases. The CDR3 is CSARVSGTEQFF. The CDR3 DNA is TGCAGTGCTAGAGTCTCAGGGACTGAGCAGTTCTTC.

This clonotype was recorded at least ten times. The chain carries TRBV20-1 and TRBJ2-2; no clear D. The V gene's germline CDR1 is DFQATT and CDR2 SNEGSKA (reference sequence). The ends were cut back, 3 bases at V and 3 bases at J, with 14 bases in the middle. The CDR3 is 15 residues long. This CDR3 is CSARGSRWDTGELFF. DNA of the CDR3: TGCAGTGCTAGGGGCAGCCGGTGGGACACCGGGGAGCTGTTTTTT.

This clonotype was seen ten or more times. V gene TRBV6-6 combines with J gene TRBJ1-2; no firm D call. The CDR3 contains 13 residues. Germline V gives CDR1 MNHNY, CDR2 SVGAGI (reference sequence). The V end was cut by 4 bases, the J end by 8 bases, with 14 bases between. CDR3 sequence reads: CASSFRTADGYTF. CDR3 nucleotides: TGTGCCAGCAGTTTCCGGACGGCGGACGGCTACACCTTC.

In its sample, this clonotype was seen many times. V gene TRBV25-1 combines with J gene TRBJ2-4, with D possibly called TRBD1 or TRBD2 (5 bases each). Per germline, CDR1 MGHDK and CDR2 SYGVNS. Trimming removed 4 bases at V and 7 bases at J, with 17 bases between. The CDR3 contains 15 residues. The CDR3 DNA sequence: TGTGCCAGCAGTGCCCAGACCGGGGCTCCGAACATTCAGTACTTC. As protein: CASSAQTGAPNIQYF. The full variable domain, with the rest looked up from reference TRBV25-1 and TRBJ2-4, is EADIYQTPRYLVIGTGKKITLECSQTMGHDKMYWYQQDPGMELHLIHYSYGVNSTEKGDLSSESTVSRIRTEHFPLTLESARPSHTSQYLCASSAQTGAPNIQYFGAGTRLSVL.

This clonotype showed up many times. This chain joins TRBV3-1 and TRBJ2-7, with a possible D match to TRBD2 (5 bases). The CDR3 consists of 12 residues. The germline gives CDR1 LGHDT, CDR2 YNNKEL (reference sequence). V lost 8 bases and J lost 4, with 12 bases in between. CDR3: CASATSPYEQYF. DNA for the CDR3: TGTGCCAGCGCAACTAGTCCTTACGAGCAGTACTTC.

This clonotype has ten or more counts. CDR3 coding DNA: TGTGCCAGCAGCCCCTTGGCGGGAGGGGGTGCTGAGCAGTACTTC. As protein: CASSPLAGGGAEQYF. This chain connects TRBV7-2 to TRBJ2-7; TRBD2 aligns across 9 bases. Trimming removed 5 bases from V and 7 bases from J; junction bases left unmatched: 12. Looked up from germline, CDR1 is SGHTA and CDR2 is FQGNSA. CDR3 size: 15 residues.

This clonotype came up many times. This chain joins TRBV24-1 and TRBJ2-2; possible D gene TRBD2, 7 bases. CDR3 length equals 15 residues. Looked up from germline, CDR1 is KGHDR and CDR2 is SFDVKD. V was clipped by 4 bases and J by 4 bases, with 12 bases between them. CDR3: CATSDPGGPTGELFF. In DNA form, the CDR3 reads TGTGCCACCAGTGACCCCGGGGGGCCCACCGGGGAGCTGTTTTTT.